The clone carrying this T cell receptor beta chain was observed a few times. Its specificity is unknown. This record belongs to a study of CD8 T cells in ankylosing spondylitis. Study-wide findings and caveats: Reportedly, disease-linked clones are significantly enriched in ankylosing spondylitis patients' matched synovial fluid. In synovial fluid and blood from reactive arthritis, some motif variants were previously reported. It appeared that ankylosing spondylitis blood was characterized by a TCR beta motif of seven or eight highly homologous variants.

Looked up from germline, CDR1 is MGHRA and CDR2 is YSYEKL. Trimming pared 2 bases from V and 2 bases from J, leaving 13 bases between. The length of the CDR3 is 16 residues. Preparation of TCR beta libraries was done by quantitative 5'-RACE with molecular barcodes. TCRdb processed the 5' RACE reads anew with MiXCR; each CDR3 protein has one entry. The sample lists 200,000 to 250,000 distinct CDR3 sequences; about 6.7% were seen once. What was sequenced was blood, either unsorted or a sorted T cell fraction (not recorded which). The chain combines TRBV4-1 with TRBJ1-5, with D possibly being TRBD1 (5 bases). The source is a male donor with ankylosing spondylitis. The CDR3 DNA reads TGCGCCAGCAGCCAAAGACAGATAGGCGGCAATCAGCCCCAGCATTTT. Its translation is CASSQRQIGGNQPQHF.